These 14 T cell receptor beta chains were all obtained from the same sample, sequenced in a study of CD8 T cells in Susac syndrome (dated by TCRdb to about 2019). The library was built by means of the immunoSEQ multiplex PCR assay. RNA was extracted with the RNeasy kit and about 0.5 to 1 ug was reverse transcribed using random hexamers. TCRdb reprocessing: public reads trimmed at Q25 with fastp, clones called with MiXCR, in-frame beta chains kept. Rows merge per CDR3 protein into single entries with the most common DNA and genes. Across this sample there are approximately 210,000 distinct CDR3 sequences, with approximately 94% seen only once. The top ten constitute 0.15% of the sample. The sample taken for sequencing was CD4+ T cells from PBMCs. The receptors shown here come from a human donor with Susac syndrome.

The rearrangement joins TRBV6-1 to TRBJ2-1; possible D gene TRBD2, 5 bases. The germline V gene has CDR1 MNHNS and CDR2 SASEGT. V was trimmed by 0 bases and J by 13 bases, leaving 13 bases between them. The CDR3 spans 13 residues. Written as DNA, the CDR3 is TGTGCCAGCAGTGAAGCGCACAGCGGTGGACAGTTCTTC. Protein: CASSEAHSGGQFF.

In this sample, this clonotype turned up once. The V and J genes are TRBV20-1 and TRBJ1-2, with 9 nucleotides matching TRBD1. The CDR3 runs 14 residues. Per the germline V gene, CDR1 is DFQATT and CDR2 is SNEGSKA (reference sequence). The junction had 6 bases not matched to a gene; V was cut back by 5 bases and J by 2 bases. DNA of the CDR3: TGCAGTGCTGGAGGGACAGGGTCGAACTATGGCTACACCTTC. Protein: CSAGGTGSNYGYTF.

The chain recombines TRBV27 with TRBJ1-5, with D possibly TRBD1 on 6 matching bases. The germline V gene encodes CDR1 MNHEY and CDR2 SMNVEV (reference sequence). The CDR3 loop spans 14 amino acids. V lost 5 bases, J lost 6 bases, and 14 bases lay in between. The CDR3 loop reads CASSHRDFGQPQHF. DNA for the CDR3: TGTGCCAGCAGTCACAGGGATTTTGGTCAGCCCCAGCATTTT.

The chain combines TRBV29-1 with TRBJ1-2, with D possibly being TRBD1 (5 bases). The CDR3 has 10 residues. CDR1 and CDR2 from the germline V gene are SQVTM and ANQGSEA. The CDR3 DNA is TGCACCAAGAGGGGTAATGGCTACACCTTC. This codes for CTKRGNGYTF.

The chain couples TRBV14 to TRBJ1-5; D ambiguous. The CDR3 has 13 residues. Germline V lookup: CDR1 SGHDN, CDR2 FVKESK. Deletions cut 0 bases from V and 11 bases from J, with 11 bases between. The chain's CDR3 is CASSQDEDGAQHF. CDR3 coding DNA: TGTGCCAGCAGCCAAGATGAGGATGGGGCCCAGCATTTT.

The genes are TRBV6-5 and TRBJ1-1; tentatively, D is TRBD1 (6 bases). Germline-derived CDR1 and CDR2 are MNHEY and SVGAGI. CDR3 length: 17 residues. The germline V and J ends were trimmed by 4 bases and 3 bases, with 21 bases remaining between them. CDR3 in DNA: TGTGCCAGCAGTTCCCTCTCAGGGGATCAGGGGCACACTGAAGCTTTCTTT. This encodes CASSSLSGDQGHTEAFF.

The chain recombines TRBV30 with TRBJ1-3; tentative D call: TRBD1 (6 bases). Trimming took off 1 base at V and 0 bases at J, with 10 bases between the two ends. From germline, CDR1 is GTSNPN and CDR2 SVGIG (reference sequence). The CDR3 runs 15 residues. The CDR3 spells CAWSGTGYSGNTIYF. CDR3 DNA sequence: TGTGCCTGGAGTGGCACAGGGTACTCTGGAAACACCATATATTTT.

In DNA, the CDR3 is TGTGCCAGCAGCGTACGATACTTTCCCCAAGAGACCCAGTACTTC. Translation gives CASSVRYFPQETQYF. This chain uses TRBV9 with TRBJ2-5; no firm D call. V lost 1 base, J lost 1 base, and 11 bases lay in between. Germline loops: CDR1 SGDLS, CDR2 YYNGEE. There are 15 residues in the CDR3.

This chain joins TRBV20-1 and TRBJ2-3; 10 bases are shared with TRBD2. The germline gives CDR1 DFQATT, CDR2 SNEGSKA (reference sequence). CDR3 length: 17 amino acids. V trimming: 6 bases; J trimming: 2 bases; junction bases outside the gene matches: 14. The CDR3 sequence: CSAIESISGGLTDTQYF. The CDR3 coding sequence is TGCAGTGCCATAGAGTCAATTAGCGGGGGGCTCACAGATACGCAGTATTTT.

The rearrangement uses TRBV4-3 and TRBJ2-1; no definite D call. Germline CDR1 reads LGHNA; CDR2 reads YSLEER. CDR3 length: 14 amino acids. V was pared by 4 bases and J by 8 bases, with 15 bases between. The CDR3 region is CASSLARVPDEQFF. The CDR3 DNA reads TGCGCCAGCAGCCTTGCCCGGGTCCCCGATGAGCAGTTCTTC.

J is TRBJ1-1 and V is TRBV11-3; TRBD1 might be the D (5 bases). V was clipped by 4 bases and J by 8 bases, with 11 bases between them. The CDR3 has 12 residues. The germline gives CDR1 SGHNT, CDR2 YENEEA. The CDR3 nucleotides read TGTGCCAGCAGCTCAGGGAGCTTAGAAGCTTTCTTT. This translates into CASSSGSLEAFF.

V gene TRBV20-1 combines with J gene TRBJ2-7; 11 nucleotides align to TRBD2. The germline gives CDR1 DFQATT, CDR2 SNEGSKA (reference sequence). The CDR3 loop spans 16 amino acids. V gave up 2 bases and J gave up 3 bases; unmatched junction bases: 9. CDR3 region: CSARKRPGLADYEQYF. CDR3 coding DNA: TGCAGTGCTAGAAAACGACCGGGACTAGCGGACTACGAGCAGTACTTC.

This chain links TRBV7-2 with TRBJ1-3; no clear D gene. The CDR3 runs to 15 residues. Germline values: CDR1 SGHTA, CDR2 FQGNSA. V shed 2 bases and J shed 0 bases, with 8 bases lying between them. CDR3 DNA: TGTGCCAGCAGCTTAACTTACGACTCTGGAAACACCATATATTTT. This gives the protein CASSLTYDSGNTIYF.

The V gene is TRBV4-1, the J gene TRBJ1-2; D uncertain. The CDR3 sequence is 15 residues long. Trimming left V 0 bases short and J 4 bases short, with 12 bases between. Germline loops: CDR1 MGHRA, CDR2 YSYEKL. In DNA form, the CDR3 reads TGCGCCAGCAGCCAAGATGAGGGCTCGAGCTATGGCTACACCTTC. As protein: CASSQDEGSSYGYTF.